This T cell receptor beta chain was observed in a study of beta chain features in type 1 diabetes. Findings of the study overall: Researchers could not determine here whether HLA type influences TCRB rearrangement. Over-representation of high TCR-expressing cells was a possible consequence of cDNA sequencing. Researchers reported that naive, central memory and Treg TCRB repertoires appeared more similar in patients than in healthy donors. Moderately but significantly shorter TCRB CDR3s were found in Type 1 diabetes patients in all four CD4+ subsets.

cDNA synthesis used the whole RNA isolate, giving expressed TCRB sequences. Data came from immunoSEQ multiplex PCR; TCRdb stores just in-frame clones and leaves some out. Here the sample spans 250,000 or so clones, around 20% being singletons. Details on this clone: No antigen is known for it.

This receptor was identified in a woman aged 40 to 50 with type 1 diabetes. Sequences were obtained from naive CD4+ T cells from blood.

The CDR3 reads CASSPRTGPNYGYTF. For the CDR3, the DNA is TGTGCCAGCAGCCCACGGACAGGTCCGAACTATGGCTACACCTTC. This chain links TRBV9 with TRBJ1-2; 7 bases are shared with TRBD1. V lost 4 bases to trimming and J lost 2 bases; unmatched junction nucleotides: 8. The V gene's germline CDR1 is SGDLS and CDR2 YYNGEE. The CDR3 covers 15 residues.